Below, 12 T cell receptor beta chains from the same sample are listed, as sequenced in a study of blood T cell repertoires in COVID-19. The method was immunoSEQ multiplex PCR; TCRdb's version includes in-frame clones alone and lacks a portion of them. In the table there are 140,000 or so clones, 76% of which are singletons. Material: peripheral blood. The receptors were gathered from a man aged 55 to 69 with acute or convalescent COVID-19.

This chain uses TRBV9 with TRBJ2-1; TRBD2 aligns across 10 bases. V lost 3 bases and J lost 7; bases outside the gene matches: 10. CDR3 length equals 16 residues. CDR1 and CDR2 (germline): SGDLS, YYNGEE. CDR3 coding DNA: TGTGCCAGCAGCGCCAGCGGGAGGGGAGTCGGGAATGAGCAGTTCTTC. Its translation is CASSASGRGVGNEQFF.

V is TRBV28 and J is TRBJ2-7; 7 bases are shared with TRBD1. V was pared by 4 bases and J by 4 bases, with 7 bases of the junction left unmatched. Germline CDR1 and CDR2: MDHEN and SYDVKM. The CDR3 loop spans 14 amino acids. CDR3 nucleotide sequence: TGTGCCAGCAGTTCGCCGGGACAGCATTACGAGCAGTACTTC. As protein: CASSSPGQHYEQYF.

The chain uses TRBV27 and TRBJ2-7; D is unclear. Germline V gene lookup returns CDR1 MNHEY and CDR2 SMNVEV (reference sequence). The CDR3 consists of 14 residues. Trimming removed 4 bases from V and 0 bases from J, with 10 bases in between. The CDR3 spells CASSWRPSSYEQYF. The CDR3 DNA reads TGTGCCAGCAGTTGGCGGCCCAGCTCCTACGAGCAGTACTTC.

The chain links TRBV13 to TRBJ2-7; D is perhaps TRBD1 (5 bases). The V gene's germline CDR1 is PRHDT and CDR2 FYEKMQ (reference sequence). The CDR3 has 13 amino acids. The ends were cut back, 5 bases at V and 1 base at J, with 9 bases in the middle. This chain's CDR3 is CASSRQMSYEQYF. CDR3 coding DNA: TGTGCCAGCAGCCGACAGATGTCCTACGAGCAGTACTTC.

The J gene is TRBJ1-2, the V gene TRBV27; 9 bases line up with TRBD1. The CDR3 is made up of 15 amino acids. After removal of 2 bases from V and 8 bases from J, the junction contained 9 bases not matched to a gene. Germline assignment: CDR1 MNHEY and CDR2 SMNVEV (reference sequence). As DNA, the CDR3 is TGTGCCAGCAGTTTAAGGGCGGACAGGGGAGAAGGCTACACCTTC. As protein: CASSLRADRGEGYTF.

This clone was observed once. The chain joins TRBV7-3 to TRBJ2-2; D unclear. From germline, CDR1 is SGHTA and CDR2 FQGTGA. Trimming took off 1 base at V and 4 bases at J, with 7 bases between the two ends. CDR3 length: 14 residues. CDR3 sequence reads: CASSLNGGTGELFF. CDR3 sequence (DNA): TGTGCCAGCAGCTTAAACGGCGGCACCGGGGAGCTGTTTTTT.

V usage is TRBV5-1 and J usage is TRBJ2-7, with TRBD1 matching over 8 bases. The CDR3 runs 16 residues. Per germline, CDR1 SGHRS and CDR2 YFSETQ. J gave up 0 bases and V 4 bases, and 9 bases lay outside the gene matches. The CDR3 reads CASSPYRQGSSYEQYF. CDR3 in DNA: TGCGCCAGCAGCCCATATAGACAGGGGAGCTCCTACGAGCAGTACTTC.

CDR3 loop: CASSLEYNTDTQYF. CDR3 DNA: TGTGCCAGCAGCTTAGAATACAACACAGATACGCAGTATTTT. This sequence joins TRBV7-9 and TRBJ2-3; the D is unclear. The CDR3 consists of 14 residues. Germline CDR1 is SEHNR and CDR2 is FQNEAQ (reference sequence). V lost 1 base and J lost 2, with 7 bases in between.

The chain links TRBV5-8 to TRBJ1-2; 7 positions agree with TRBD1. V shed 6 bases and J 2 bases; nucleotides not matched to a gene: 10. Looked up from germline, CDR1 is SGHTS and CDR2 is YDEGEE. There are 15 residues in the CDR3. The CDR3 DNA reads TGTGCCAGCAACCATCGCCCGACAGGGAACTATGGCTACACCTTC. It encodes CASNHRPTGNYGYTF.

This clone was recorded once. This sequence joins TRBV18 and TRBJ2-2, with D possibly matching TRBD2 (6 bases). This CDR3 has 15 amino acids. Trimming pared 4 bases from V and 1 base from J, leaving 10 bases between. Germline CDR1 reads KGHSH; CDR2 reads LQKENI. The CDR3 nucleotides are TGTGCCAGCTCACTAGGACTAAGGAACACCGGGGAGCTGTTTTTT. Its protein product is CASSLGLRNTGELFF.

This clone was seen only a few times. This chain links TRBV5-6 with TRBJ2-3; 11 positions match TRBD2. V was pared by 4 bases and J by 5 bases, with 15 bases of the junction left unmatched. Germline V gene data show CDR1 as SGHDT and CDR2 as YYEEEE. This CDR3 region has 18 residues. Here the CDR3 DNA reads TGTGCCAGCAGCCCCACTAGCGGGAGTGATACGCTGGGAGATACGCAGTATTTT. It encodes CASSPTSGSDTLGDTQYF.

The chain is built from TRBV2 and TRBJ2-3; 7 bases map to TRBD1. This CDR3 is built from 14 residues. Trimming cost V 6 bases and J 2 bases; bases outside gene matches: 5. Germline V gene sequence: CDR1 SNHLY, CDR2 FYNNEI. CDR3 sequence (DNA): TGTGCCAGCAGAACGGGACAGTCCACAGATACGCAGTATTTT. This gives the protein CASRTGQSTDTQYF.